The present T cell receptor beta chain was sequenced within a study of CD8+ T cells in alopecia areata. Germline V gene sequence: CDR1 SGHNT, CDR2 YENEEA. Between the trimmed V and J ends, which lost 1 base and 12 bases, there was a span of 7 bases. The length of the CDR3 is 10 residues. The treatment denotes: oral pan-JAK inhibitor, 5-10 mg twice daily. cDNA serving as the sequencing template came from extracted, reverse transcribed RNA. Generated by immunoSEQ multiplex PCR, the TCRdb table keeps only in-frame clones and is missing some. The table shows approximately 140,000 clones, with 75% to 85% occurring only once.

The sequence was collected from a human donor with alopecia areata. Sequencing used CD8+ T cells sorted from blood, obtained at week 4, from a patient treated with tofacitinib. The V and J genes are TRBV11-3 and TRBJ2-7; tentatively, D is TRBD2 (5 bases). CDR3 residues: CASSLVAGYF. CDR3 bases: TGTGCCAGCAGCTTAGTTGCGGGGTACTTC. Variable domain in full (rest from reference TRBV11-3 and TRBJ2-7): EAGVVQSPRYKIIEKKQPVAFWCNPISGHNTLYWYLQNLGQGPELLIRYENEEAVDDSQLPKDRFSAERLKGVDSTLKIQPAELGDSAVYLCASSLVAGYFGPGTRLTVT.